The present T cell receptor beta chain was sequenced within a study of blood T cells in healthy people across ages. This clonotype appeared a few times. Its target is unknown. It was with a sample-barcoded 5' primer and a J-beta primer mix that a second PCR of roughly 7 to 12 cycles was run. TCRdb recomputed calls from the 5' RACE reads with MiXCR, one row per CDR3 protein. The sample includes about a million distinct CDR3 sequences, about 48% of them seen just once. General study findings and limits: It was held that the diversity estimates obtained from one million T cells were underestimates.

Specimen: blood. The clonotype originates from a man aged 25 to 40 in good health.

CDR3 DNA: TGTGCCAGCACCCTCGTCGTTAGAGAGACCCAGTACTTC. It codes for CASTLVVRETQYF. The chain joins TRBV12-3 or TRBV12-4 to TRBJ2-5; no reliable D call. The CDR3 runs to 13 residues. Trimming removed 7 bases at V and 4 bases at J, with 13 bases between.